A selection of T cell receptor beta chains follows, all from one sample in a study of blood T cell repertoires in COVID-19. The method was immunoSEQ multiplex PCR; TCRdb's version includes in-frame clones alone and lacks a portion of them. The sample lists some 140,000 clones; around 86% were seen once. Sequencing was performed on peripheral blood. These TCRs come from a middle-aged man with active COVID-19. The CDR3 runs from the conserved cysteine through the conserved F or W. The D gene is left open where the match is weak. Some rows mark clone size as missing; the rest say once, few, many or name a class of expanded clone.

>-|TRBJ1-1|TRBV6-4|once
CASSSGTRAFF
TGTGCCAGCAGCTCCGGGACTCGAGCTTTCTTT
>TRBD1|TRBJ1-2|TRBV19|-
CASSIKGGTANPNYGYTF
TGTGCCAGTAGTATTAAAGGCGGGACAGCGAACCCTAACTATGGCTACACCTTC
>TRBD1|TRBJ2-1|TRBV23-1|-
CASSQSTGVDNEQFF
TGCGCCAGCAGTCAATCGACAGGGGTAGACAATGAGCAGTTCTTC
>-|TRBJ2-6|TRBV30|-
CAWSARGPAANVLTF
TGTGCCTGGAGTGCTAGGGGCCCGGCGGCCAACGTCCTGACTTTC
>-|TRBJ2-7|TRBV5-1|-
CASSPGGAAGEQYF
TGCGCCAGCAGCCCTGGTGGCGCCGCCGGGGAGCAGTACTTC
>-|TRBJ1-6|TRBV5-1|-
CASSTDSPNSPLHF
TGCGCCAGCAGCACGGACAGCCCGAATTCACCCCTCCACTTT
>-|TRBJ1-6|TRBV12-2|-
CASRLDARQNNSPLHF
TGTGCAAGTCGCTTAGATGCGAGACAGAATAATTCACCCCTCCACTTT
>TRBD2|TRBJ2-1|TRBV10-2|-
CASSGAGYLEQFF
TGCGCCAGCAGTGGAGCGGGGTACCTAGAGCAGTTCTTC
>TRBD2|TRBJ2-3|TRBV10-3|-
CAISEELAGTDTQYF
TGTGCCATCAGTGAAGAGCTAGCGGGCACAGATACGCAGTATTTT
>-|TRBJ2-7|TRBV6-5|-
CASSYQREQYF
TGTGCCAGCAGTTATCAGCGGGAGCAGTACTTC
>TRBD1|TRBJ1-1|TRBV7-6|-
CASSFYRGTEAFF
TGTGCCAGCAGCTTTTACAGGGGAACTGAAGCTTTCTTT
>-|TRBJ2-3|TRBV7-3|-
CASSPNGRDTDTQYF
TGTGCCAGCAGCCCTAATGGACGGGACACAGATACGCAGTATTTT
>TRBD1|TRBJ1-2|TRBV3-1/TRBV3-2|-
CASSQHDRVHGYTF
TGTGCCAGCAGCCAACACGACAGGGTTCATGGCTACACCTTC
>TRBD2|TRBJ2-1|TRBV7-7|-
CASSPPLGVAGDNEQFF
TGTGCTAGCAGCCCCCCTCTAGGGGTAGCGGGGGACAATGAGCAGTTCTTC
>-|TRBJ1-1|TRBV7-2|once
CASSFGASTEAFF
TGTGCCAGCAGCTTTGGGGCGAGTACTGAAGCTTTCTTT
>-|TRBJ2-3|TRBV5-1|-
CASSLDAGARADTQYF
TGCGCCAGCAGCTTGGATGCGGGGGCCAGGGCAGATACGCAGTATTTT
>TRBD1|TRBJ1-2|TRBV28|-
CASSSSGGRGYTF
TGTGCCAGCAGTAGCTCAGGGGGCCGGGGCTACACCTTC
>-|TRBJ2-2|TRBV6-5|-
CASSYGGLTNTGELFF
TGTGCCAGCAGTTATGGAGGGCTAACGAACACCGGGGAGCTGTTTTTT
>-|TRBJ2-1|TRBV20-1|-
CSASDPVGGYNEQFF
TGCAGTGCTAGTGACCCAGTGGGGGGATACAATGAGCAGTTCTTC
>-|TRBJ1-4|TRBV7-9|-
CASRGGATNEKLFF
TGTGCCAGCAGAGGGGGAGCAACTAATGAAAAACTGTTTTTT
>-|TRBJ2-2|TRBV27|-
CASSPGHLNTGELFF
TGTGCCAGCAGTCCGGGACACCTGAACACCGGGGAGCTGTTTTTT
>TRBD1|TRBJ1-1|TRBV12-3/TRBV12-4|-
CASSPGPGGEAFF
TGTGCCAGCAGTCCCGGGCCAGGGGGGGAAGCTTTCTTT
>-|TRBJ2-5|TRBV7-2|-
CASSPWSRSEETQYF
TGTGCCAGCAGTCCCTGGAGTCGGTCCGAAGAGACCCAGTACTTC
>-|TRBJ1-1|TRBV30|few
CAWTGRSTEAFF
TGTGCCTGGACAGGGAGGAGCACTGAAGCTTTCTTT
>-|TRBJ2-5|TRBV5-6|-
CASSFSRGGIRGQETQYF
TGTGCCAGCAGCTTCTCCCGGGGGGGAATCAGGGGGCAAGAGACCCAGTACTTC
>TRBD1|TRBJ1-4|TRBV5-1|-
CASRRQGKGEKLFF
TGCGCCAGCAGAAGACAGGGGAAAGGGGAAAAACTGTTTTTT
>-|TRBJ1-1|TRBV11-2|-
CASSLALIMNTEAFF
TGTGCCAGCAGCTTAGCCCTAATCATGAACACTGAAGCTTTCTTT
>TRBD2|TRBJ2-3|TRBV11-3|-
CASSLRGVDTQYF
TGTGCCAGCAGCCTACGGGGGGTAGATACGCAGTATTTT
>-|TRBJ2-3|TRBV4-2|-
CASSPASRGASTDTQYF
TGTGCCAGCAGCCCCGCTTCTCGGGGGGCGAGCACAGATACGCAGTATTTT
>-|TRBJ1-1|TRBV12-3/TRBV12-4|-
CASSPQDTEAFF
TGTGCCAGCAGTCCCCAGGACACTGAAGCTTTCTTT
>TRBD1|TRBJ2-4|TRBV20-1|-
CSGQGNIQYF
TGCAGTGGACAGGGAAACATTCAGTACTTC
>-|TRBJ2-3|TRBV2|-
CASSPHMTDTQYF
TGTGCCAGCAGTCCCCACATGACAGATACGCAGTATTTT
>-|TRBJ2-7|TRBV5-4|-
CASSGDSAEQYF
TGTGCCAGCAGCGGGGACTCCGCGGAGCAGTACTTC
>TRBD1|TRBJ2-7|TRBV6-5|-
CASSLGGQGYEQYF
TGTGCCAGCAGCCTCGGGGGACAGGGCTACGAGCAGTACTTC
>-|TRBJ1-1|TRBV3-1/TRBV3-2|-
CASSQASVVAFF
TGTGCCAGCAGCCAAGCGAGCGTAGTAGCTTTCTTT
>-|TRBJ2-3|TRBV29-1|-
CSVVFFGQGTDTQYF
-
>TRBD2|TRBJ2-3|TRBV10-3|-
CAISGTSGAQDTQYF
TGTGCCATCAGCGGGACTAGCGGGGCCCAAGATACGCAGTATTTT
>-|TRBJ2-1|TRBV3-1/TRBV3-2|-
CASRPAWSSYNEQFF
TGTGCCAGCCGCCCTGCTTGGAGCTCCTACAATGAGCAGTTCTTC
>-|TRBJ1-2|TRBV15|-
CATSRGRGGGGGYTF
TGTGCCACCAGCAGAGGGAGGGGGGGCGGCGGTGGCTACACCTTC
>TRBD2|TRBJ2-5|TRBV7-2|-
CASGLAAQETQYF
TGTGCCAGCGGACTAGCGGCCCAAGAGACCCAGTACTTC
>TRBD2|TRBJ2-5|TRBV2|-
CASSPGLAGAETQYF
TGTGCCAGCAGCCCAGGACTAGCGGGGGCAGAGACCCAGTACTTC
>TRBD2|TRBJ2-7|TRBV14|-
CASSRKLAGGYEQYF
TGTGCCAGCAGCCGAAAACTAGCGGGGGGATACGAGCAGTACTTC
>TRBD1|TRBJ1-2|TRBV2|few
CASSYDRDGYTF
TGTGCCAGCAGTTACGACAGGGATGGCTACACCTTC
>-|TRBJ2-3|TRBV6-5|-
CASSYYQRGDTQYF
TGTGCCAGCAGTTACTACCAGAGGGGGGATACGCAGTATTTT
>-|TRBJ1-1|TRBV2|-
CASSVFGGGSTEAFF
TGTGCCAGCAGTGTTTTCGGGGGGGGTAGCACTGAAGCTTTCTTT
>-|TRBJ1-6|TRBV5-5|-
CASSLDSTDYNSPLHF
TGTGCCAGCAGCTTGGATTCGACAGATTATAATTCACCCCTCCACTTT
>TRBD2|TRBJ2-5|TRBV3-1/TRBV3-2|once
CASSLIPSGGYQETQYF
TGTGCCAGCAGCCTAATTCCCAGCGGGGGGTACCAAGAGACCCAGTACTTC
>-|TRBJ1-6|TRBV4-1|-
CASSQVLSSYNSPLHF
TGCGCCAGCAGCCAAGTTTTGAGCTCCTATAATTCACCCCTCCACTTT
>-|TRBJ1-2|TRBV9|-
CASSVALWGDYGYTF
TGTGCCAGCAGCGTAGCTTTATGGGGGGACTATGGCTACACCTTC
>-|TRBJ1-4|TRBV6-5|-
CASSRRPQTNEKLFF
TGTGCCAGCAGTCGCCGTCCCCAGACTAATGAAAAACTGTTTTTT